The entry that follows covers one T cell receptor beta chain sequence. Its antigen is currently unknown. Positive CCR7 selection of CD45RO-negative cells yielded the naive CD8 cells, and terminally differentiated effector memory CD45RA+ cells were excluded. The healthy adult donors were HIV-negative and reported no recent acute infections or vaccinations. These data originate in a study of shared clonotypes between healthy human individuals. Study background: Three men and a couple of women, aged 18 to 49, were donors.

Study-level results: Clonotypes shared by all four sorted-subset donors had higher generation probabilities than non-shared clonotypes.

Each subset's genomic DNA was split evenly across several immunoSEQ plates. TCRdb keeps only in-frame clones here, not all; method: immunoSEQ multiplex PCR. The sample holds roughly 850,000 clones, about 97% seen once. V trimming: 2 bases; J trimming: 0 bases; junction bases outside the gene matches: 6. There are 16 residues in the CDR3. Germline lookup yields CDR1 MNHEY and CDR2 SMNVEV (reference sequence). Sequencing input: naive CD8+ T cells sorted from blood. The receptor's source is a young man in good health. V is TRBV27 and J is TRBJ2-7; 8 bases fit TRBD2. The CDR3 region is CASSLQLADSSYEQYF. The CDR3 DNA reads TGTGCCAGCAGTTTACAACTAGCGGATAGCTCCTACGAGCAGTACTTC.